This T cell receptor (beta chain) was obtained from a study of blood T cell repertoires in COVID-19. Study context: Samples representing acute and convalescent COVID-19 were sourced from the United States, Italy and Spain. Nucleic acid was either cDNA or gDNA, and it came from T cells, B-cell-depleted T cells, or PBMCs.

As for this clone: Other DNA variants within this sample encode the same CDR3.

Under the authors' procedure: Estimates of nucleated cell counts were drawn from the amplification of reference gene primers. Sequencing was performed with immunoSEQ multiplex PCR; in TCRdb, only in-frame clones are kept and a portion is missing. The V and J calls and the clone size are those of that table, but D and trimming were determined from the DNA. The data hold over 200,000 clones, with about 90% observed a single time. There are 13 residues in the CDR3. CDR1 is SGHRS, CDR2 YFSETQ, per germline. The V and J ends lost 0 bases and 0 bases respectively, with 4 bases between them. V is TRBV5-1 and J is TRBJ2-7; D gene uncertain. The sequence came from a man aged 35 to 55 with active or convalescent COVID-19. The sequencing input was peripheral blood. The CDR3, as DNA: TGCGCCAGCAGCTTGGCTAGCTCCTACGAGCAGTACTTC. Amino acids: CASSLASSYEQYF.